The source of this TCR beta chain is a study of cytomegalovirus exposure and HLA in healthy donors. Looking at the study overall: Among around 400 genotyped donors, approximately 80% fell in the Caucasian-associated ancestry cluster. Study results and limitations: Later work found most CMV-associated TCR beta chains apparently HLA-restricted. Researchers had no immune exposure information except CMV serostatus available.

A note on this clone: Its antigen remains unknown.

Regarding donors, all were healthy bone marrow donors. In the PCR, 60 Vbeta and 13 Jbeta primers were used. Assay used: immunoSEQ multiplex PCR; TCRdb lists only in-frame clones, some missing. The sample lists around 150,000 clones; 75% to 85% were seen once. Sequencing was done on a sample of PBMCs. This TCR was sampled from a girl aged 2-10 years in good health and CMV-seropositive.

The CDR3 region is CASSFKRQGWNTEAFF. DNA for the CDR3: TGTGCCAGCAGTTTTAAGAGACAGGGTTGGAACACTGAAGCTTTCTTT. The genes are TRBV27 and TRBJ1-1, with 7 positions matching TRBD1. The CDR3 sequence is 16 residues long. The junction had 8 bases not matched to a gene; V was cut back by 3 bases and J by 1 base. CDR1 MNHEY and CDR2 SMNVEV come from the germline V gene (reference sequence).